This TCR beta chain was recovered during a study of T cell repertoires in aging, cancer and after chemotherapy. The V end was cut by 4 bases, the J end by 7 bases, with 11 bases between. The CDR3 runs 12 residues. CDR1 and CDR2 from the germline V gene are SGHDT and YYEEEE. The template was genomic DNA from peripheral blood, not RNA. Multiplex touch-down PCR with TRB-A/B primers amplified rearranged V-D-J TRB sequences. TCRdb re-called the multiplex PCR reads with MiXCR, one entry per CDR3 protein. The sample holds fewer than 8,500 distinct CDR3 sequences, 30% seen once. V gene TRBV5-6 combines with J gene TRBJ1-1; no clear D. Sequencing was carried out using blood. The receptor was derived from a human donor with a blood cancer. CDR3 coding DNA: TGTGCCAGCAGCCTTGGTTGGGGTGAAGCTTTCTTT. Amino acid sequence: CASSLGWGEAFF.